Following are 19 T cell receptor beta chains from one sample sequenced in a study of cytomegalovirus exposure and HLA in healthy donors. TCRdb's table, derived via immunoSEQ multiplex PCR, lists solely in-frame clones and lacks some. The sample yields 150,000 to 200,000 clones, roughly 89% seen once. The sequencing sample was made of PBMCs. These TCRs come from a man aged 18 to 29 in good health and CMV-seropositive.

V usage is TRBV12-5 and J usage is TRBJ2-3; unclear D gene. The CDR3 length is 15 residues. Germline CDR1 reads LGHNT; CDR2 reads FRNRAP. Deletions cut 7 bases from V and 2 bases from J, with 16 bases between. CDR3: CASAQTSNPTDTQYF. In DNA form, the CDR3 reads TGTGCTAGTGCCCAGACATCTAATCCCACAGATACGCAGTATTTT.

This chain connects TRBV5-4 to TRBJ1-2; 7 bases agree with TRBD1. V gave up 4 bases and J gave up 5 bases; unmatched junction bases: 11. The CDR3 spans 15 residues. CDR1 is SGHNT, CDR2 YYREEE, per germline (reference sequence). The chain's CDR3 is CASSPDPTGSYGYTF. The CDR3 nucleotides read TGTGCCAGCAGCCCCGATCCGACAGGGTCTTATGGCTACACCTTC.

V is TRBV6-1 and J is TRBJ2-1; D possibly corresponds to TRBD2 (5 bases). This CDR3 has 15 residues. The germline CDR1 and CDR2 sequences are MNHNS and SASEGT. V shed 2 bases and J shed 7 bases, with 15 bases lying between them. In DNA form, the CDR3 reads TGTGCCAGCAGTGAATTGAGGACTCTGGGTAATGAGCAGTTCTTC. It specifies CASSELRTLGNEQFF.

The V and J genes are TRBV5-1 and TRBJ2-3; D remains ambiguous. Germline assignment: CDR1 SGHRS and CDR2 YFSETQ. The CDR3 sequence is 14 residues long. V lost 1 base and J 0 bases, leaving 6 bases between the germline ends. This CDR3 is CASSLYSSTDTQYF. The CDR3 coding sequence is TGCGCCAGCAGCTTGTACTCCAGCACAGATACGCAGTATTTT.

A single count supports this clone. This chain joins TRBV15 and TRBJ2-1; 9 nucleotides line up with TRBD2. V trimming: 1 base; J trimming: 6 bases; junction bases outside the gene matches: 7. This CDR3 region has 16 residues. CDR1 LNHNV and CDR2 YYDKDF come from the germline V gene (reference sequence). CDR3 in amino acids: CATSRVASGIFNEQFF. DNA for the CDR3: TGTGCCACCAGCAGAGTAGCTAGCGGGATTTTCAATGAGCAGTTCTTC.

This chain uses TRBV19 with TRBJ2-1; 13 bases are shared with TRBD2. CDR1 and CDR2 (germline): LNHDA, SQIVND (reference sequence). The CDR3 loop spans 18 amino acids. J gave up 2 bases and V 5 bases, and 9 bases lay outside the gene matches. The CDR3 nucleotides are TGTGCCAGTAGTGCCGGGACTAGCGGGACCGGCCCCTACAATGAGCAGTTCTTC. It translates to CASSAGTSGTGPYNEQFF.

This clone was recorded once. The chain employs TRBV5-6 and TRBJ1-5, with D maybe TRBD1 (6 bases). The CDR3 extends over 14 amino acids. Between the trimmed V and J ends, which lost 3 bases and 0 bases, there was a span of 7 bases. Germline-derived CDR1 and CDR2 are SGHDT and YYEEEE. CDR3 sequence reads: CASSSRGSNQPQHF. The CDR3 nucleotides read TGTGCCAGCAGCTCCAGGGGTAGCAATCAGCCCCAGCATTTT.

In nucleotides, the CDR3 is TGTGCCAGCAGCTTAGTAGGGTCTAGCGGGTTCTACGAGCAGTACTTC. Translated: CASSLVGSSGFYEQYF. This chain joins TRBV7-8 and TRBJ2-7, with 8 bases aligning to TRBD2. V lost 1 base and J lost 3; bases outside the gene matches: 8. The CDR3 is made up of 16 amino acids. The germline V gene has CDR1 SGHVS and CDR2 FQNEAQ.

This clone has only a few counts. This sequence joins TRBV7-9 and TRBJ2-2; D gene uncertain. This CDR3 spans 13 amino acids. Trimming pared 6 bases from V and 5 bases from J, leaving 10 bases between. Germline CDR1 is SEHNR and CDR2 is FQNEAQ (reference sequence). This CDR3 is CASSSLLTGELFF. The DNA of the CDR3 is TGTGCCAGCAGTTCACTACTGACCGGGGAGCTGTTTTTT.

The chain combines TRBV19 with TRBJ1-5; 9 nucleotides align to TRBD1. The V gene's germline CDR1 is LNHDA and CDR2 SQIVND (reference sequence). The CDR3 covers 13 residues. The junction had 5 bases not matched to a gene; V was cut back by 9 bases and J by 5 bases. CDR3 DNA sequence: TGTGCCAGCGCGGACAGGGGAGATCAGCCCCAGCATTTT. This sequence encodes CASADRGDQPQHF. The full variable domain, with the rest looked up from reference TRBV19 and TRBJ1-5, is DGGITQSPKYLFRKEGQNVTLSCEQNLNHDAMYWYRQDPGQGLRLIYYSQIVNDFQKGDIAEGYSVSREKKESFPLTVTSAQKNPTAFYLCASADRGDQPQHFGDGTRLSIL.

This rearrangement joins TRBV4-2 to TRBJ1-1; no clear D gene. Looked up from germline, CDR1 is LGHNA and CDR2 is YNFKEQ. This CDR3 is 14 amino acids long. Trimming left V 0 bases short and J 1 base short, with 6 bases between. The DNA for the CDR3 is TGTGCCAGCAGCCAAGATAATAGGAACACTGAAGCTTTCTTT. Translating gives CASSQDNRNTEAFF.

This clone was counted a single time. The chain uses TRBV4-1 and TRBJ2-2; 8 bases match TRBD1. CDR1 and CDR2 (germline): MGHRA, YSYEKL. The trim removed 0 bases at V and 7 bases at J, leaving 4 bases unmatched. The CDR3 runs to 15 residues. The CDR3 reads CASSQDGQGSGELFF. Here the CDR3 DNA reads TGCGCCAGCAGCCAAGACGGACAGGGAAGCGGGGAGCTGTTTTTT.

The chain links TRBV29-1 to TRBJ1-3, with no clear D. Germline CDR1 is SQVTM and CDR2 is ANQGSEA. There are 13 residues in the CDR3. The V gene lost 4 bases and the J gene lost 0 bases, with 7 bases spanning the gap. In DNA form, the CDR3 reads TGCAGCGTTGCACTGTTCTCTGGAAACACCATATATTTT. Translating gives CSVALFSGNTIYF.

This clone was found a few times. The CDR3 reads CASSMWGGSLYEQYF. In DNA, the CDR3 is TGTGCCAGTAGTATGTGGGGCGGGAGCTTGTACGAGCAGTACTTC. The chain employs TRBV19 and TRBJ2-7; TRBD2 matches at 7 bases. Germline CDR1 LNHDA, CDR2 SQIVND (reference sequence). CDR3 length: 15 amino acids. J was trimmed by 4 bases and V by 3 bases; bases with no gene match: 9.

V gene TRBV4-1 combines with J gene TRBJ1-1, with a tentative D call TRBD1 (6 bases). This CDR3 comprises 16 residues. V lost 4 bases to trimming and J lost 0 bases, with 15 bases between them. The germline gives CDR1 MGHRA, CDR2 YSYEKL. The CDR3 DNA sequence: TGCGCCAGCAGCCTAACTTCCGGGACACTGAACACTGAAGCTTTCTTT. It codes for CASSLTSGTLNTEAFF.

The chain employs TRBV7-6 and TRBJ2-7; TRBD1 agrees at 9 bases. After removal of 5 bases from V and 6 bases from J, the junction contained 14 bases not matched to a gene. Germline V CDR1 and CDR2: SGHVS, FNYEAQ. This CDR3 has 16 residues. CDR3 loop: CASSPGLGTGRGEQYF. The CDR3 nucleotides are TGTGCCAGCAGCCCGGGACTGGGGACAGGGCGCGGCGAGCAGTACTTC.

The chain has TRBV4-1 and TRBJ1-3; TRBD1 matches at 9 bases. After removal of 3 bases from V and 4 bases from J, the junction contained 10 bases not matched to a gene. This CDR3 is 17 amino acids long. Germline V gene sequence: CDR1 MGHRA, CDR2 YSYEKL. CDR3 amino acids: CASSHDPGQGFGNTIYF. CDR3 nucleotides: TGCGCCAGCAGCCATGACCCGGGACAGGGTTTCGGAAACACCATATATTTT.

The chain links TRBV7-8 to TRBJ2-7, with 9 positions matching TRBD1. CDR1 and CDR2 (germline): SGHVS, FQNEAQ. This CDR3 region has 15 residues. V was clipped by 5 bases and J by 5 bases; unmatched bases: 10. As DNA, the CDR3 is TGTGCCAGCAGCATTGACCGGGACAGGGTCCACGAGCAGTACTTC. It encodes CASSIDRDRVHEQYF.

This chain joins TRBV5-4 and TRBJ2-3; tentative D call: TRBD2 (6 bases). Trimming took off 9 bases at V and 2 bases at J, with 13 bases between the two ends. The CDR3 spans 13 residues. Per the germline V gene, CDR1 is SGHNT and CDR2 is YYREEE (reference sequence). The CDR3 here is CATSGEPTDTQYF. The CDR3 DNA is TGTGCCACCTCGGGAGAGCCCACAGATACGCAGTATTTT.